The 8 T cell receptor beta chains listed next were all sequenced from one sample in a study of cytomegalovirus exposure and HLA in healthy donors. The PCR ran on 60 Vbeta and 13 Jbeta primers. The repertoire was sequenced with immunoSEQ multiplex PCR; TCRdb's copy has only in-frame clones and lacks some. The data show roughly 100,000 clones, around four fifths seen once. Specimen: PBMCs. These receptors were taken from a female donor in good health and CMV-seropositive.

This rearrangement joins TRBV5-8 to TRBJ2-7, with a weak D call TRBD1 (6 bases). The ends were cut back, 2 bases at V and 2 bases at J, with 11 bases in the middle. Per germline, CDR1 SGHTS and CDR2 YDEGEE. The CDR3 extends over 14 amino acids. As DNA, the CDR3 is TGTGCCAGCAGCTTAGGGGGAGTCGCCTACGAGCAGTACTTC. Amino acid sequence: CASSLGGVAYEQYF.

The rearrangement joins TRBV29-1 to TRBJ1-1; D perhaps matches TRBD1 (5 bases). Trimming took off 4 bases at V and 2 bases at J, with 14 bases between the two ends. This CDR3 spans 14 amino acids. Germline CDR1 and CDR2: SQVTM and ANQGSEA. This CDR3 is CSVADLWGNTEAFF. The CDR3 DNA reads TGCAGCGTTGCCGATTTATGGGGCAACACTGAAGCTTTCTTT.

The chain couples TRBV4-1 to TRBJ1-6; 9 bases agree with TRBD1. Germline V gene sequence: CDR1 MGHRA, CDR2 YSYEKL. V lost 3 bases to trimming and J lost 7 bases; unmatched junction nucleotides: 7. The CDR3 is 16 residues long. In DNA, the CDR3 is TGCGCCAGCAGCCACTTACAGGGGGCTTGGAATTCACCCCTCCACTTT. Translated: CASSHLQGAWNSPLHF.

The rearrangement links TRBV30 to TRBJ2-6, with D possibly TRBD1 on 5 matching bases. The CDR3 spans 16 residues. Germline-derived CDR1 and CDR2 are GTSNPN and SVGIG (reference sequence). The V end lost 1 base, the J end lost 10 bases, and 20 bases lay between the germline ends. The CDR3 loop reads CAWSGGVGSVSNVLTF. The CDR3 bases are TGTGCCTGGAGTGGGGGCGTGGGCTCTGTATCAAACGTCCTGACTTTC.

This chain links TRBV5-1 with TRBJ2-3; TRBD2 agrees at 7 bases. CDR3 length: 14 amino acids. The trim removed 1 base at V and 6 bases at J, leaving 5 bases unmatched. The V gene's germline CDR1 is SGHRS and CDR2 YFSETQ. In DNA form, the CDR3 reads TGCGCCAGCAGCTTGTCGGGGGGTGGGGATACGCAGTATTTT. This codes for CASSLSGGGDTQYF.

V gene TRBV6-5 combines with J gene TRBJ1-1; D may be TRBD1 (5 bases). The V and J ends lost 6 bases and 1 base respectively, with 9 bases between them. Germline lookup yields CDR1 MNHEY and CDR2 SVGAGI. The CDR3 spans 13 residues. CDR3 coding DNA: TGTGCCAGCAGCCAAGACAGGAACACTGAAGCTTTCTTT. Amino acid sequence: CASSQDRNTEAFF.

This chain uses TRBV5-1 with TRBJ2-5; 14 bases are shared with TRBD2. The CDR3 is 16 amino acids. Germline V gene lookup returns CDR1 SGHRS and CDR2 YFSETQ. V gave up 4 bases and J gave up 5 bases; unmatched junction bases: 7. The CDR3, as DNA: TGCGCCAGCAGCCCGACTAGCGGGGGGGCTTCTGAGACCCAGTACTTC. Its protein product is CASSPTSGGASETQYF.

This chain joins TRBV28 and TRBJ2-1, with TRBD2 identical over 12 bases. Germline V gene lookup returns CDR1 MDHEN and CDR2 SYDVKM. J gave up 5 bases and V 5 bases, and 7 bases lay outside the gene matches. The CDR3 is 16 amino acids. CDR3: CASSTAGLAGHNEQFF. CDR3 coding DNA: TGTGCCAGCAGTACAGCTGGACTAGCGGGACACAATGAGCAGTTCTTC.